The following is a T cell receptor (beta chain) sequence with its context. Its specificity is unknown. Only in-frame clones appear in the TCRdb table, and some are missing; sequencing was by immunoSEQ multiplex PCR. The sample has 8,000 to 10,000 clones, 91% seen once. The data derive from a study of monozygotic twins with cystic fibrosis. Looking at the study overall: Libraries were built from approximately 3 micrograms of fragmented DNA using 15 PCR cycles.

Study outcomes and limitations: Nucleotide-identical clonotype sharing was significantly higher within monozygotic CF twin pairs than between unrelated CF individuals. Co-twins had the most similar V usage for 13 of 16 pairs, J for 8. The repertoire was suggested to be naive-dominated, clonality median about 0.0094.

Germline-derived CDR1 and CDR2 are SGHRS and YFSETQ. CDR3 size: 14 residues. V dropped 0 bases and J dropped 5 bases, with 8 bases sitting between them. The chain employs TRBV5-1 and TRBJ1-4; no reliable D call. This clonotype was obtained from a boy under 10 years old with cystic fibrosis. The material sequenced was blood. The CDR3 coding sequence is TGCGCCAGCAGCTTGGAGGGCTCAAATGAAAAACTGTTTTTT. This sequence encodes CASSLEGSNEKLFF.